The 14 T cell receptor beta chains presented below share a single source sample, sequenced in a study of T cell responses to AZD1222 COVID-19 vaccine. TCRdb keeps only in-frame clones here, not all; method: immunoSEQ multiplex PCR. The sample holds 150,000 to 200,000 clones; approximately 90% are singletons and the top ten take roughly 26%. This material consisted of peripheral blood, taken 28 days after the second AZD1222 dose. Receptor source: an adult who received the AZD1222 COVID-19 vaccine.

The chain joins TRBV9 to TRBJ2-3; TRBD1 matches 7 bases. CDR1 is SGDLS, CDR2 YYNGEE, per germline. The CDR3 runs 14 residues. Trimming removed 3 bases from V and 4 bases from J; junction bases left unmatched: 5. The CDR3 sequence is CASSGMTGPDTQYF. The CDR3 nucleotides are TGTGCCAGCAGCGGAATGACAGGGCCAGATACGCAGTATTTT.

In regard to this clone: Relative to the germline gene, one junction end is altered; a read error may explain this. The CDR3 loop reads CASSLAVGQAYEQYF. In DNA form, the CDR3 reads TGTGCTAGCAGCTTAGCAGTTGGCCAGGCCTACGAGCAGTACTTC. The V gene is TRBV7-7, the J gene TRBJ2-7; no reliable D call. CDR1 and CDR2 from the germline V gene are SSHAT and FNYEAQ (reference sequence). The CDR3 is 15 amino acids.

J is TRBJ2-2 and V is TRBV7-3, with 10 bases fitting TRBD2. In germline, CDR1 is SGHTA, CDR2 FQGTGA. This CDR3 is 14 amino acids long. V was pared by 6 bases and J by 6 bases, with 4 bases of the junction left unmatched. CDR3 region: CASSLAGGAGELFF. Written as DNA, the CDR3 is TGTGCCAGCAGTTTAGCGGGAGGAGCCGGGGAGCTGTTTTTT.

The CDR3 here is CASSQGQTQETQYF. Here the CDR3 DNA reads TGCGCCAGCAGCCAAGGACAGACACAAGAGACCCAGTACTTC. The V call is TRBV4-3, the J call TRBJ2-5; the D gene is possibly TRBD1 (5 bases). The V end lost 1 base, the J end lost 2 bases, and 8 bases lay between the germline ends. Germline CDR1 is LGHNA and CDR2 is YSLEER. This CDR3 is 14 amino acids long.

CDR3 region: CASSLGSTGSTDTQYF. CDR3 in DNA: TGTGCCAGCAGCTTAGGGTCGACGGGGAGCACAGATACGCAGTATTTT. The rearrangement joins TRBV7-9 to TRBJ2-3; possibly TRBD2 for D (5 bases). Looked up from germline, CDR1 is SEHNR and CDR2 is FQNEAQ (reference sequence). V was clipped by 1 base and J by 0 bases, with 11 bases between them. The CDR3 loop spans 16 amino acids.

The chain couples TRBV4-1 to TRBJ1-4; perhaps TRBD1 as D (5 bases). The V gene lost 3 bases and the J gene lost 7 bases, with 18 bases spanning the gap. The CDR3 loop spans 16 amino acids. Germline CDR1 is MGHRA and CDR2 is YSYEKL. For the CDR3, the DNA is TGCGCCAGCAGCCAGGTACCGACAGCCCTGAGTGAAAAACTGTTTTTT. This encodes CASSQVPTALSEKLFF.

About this clone itself: At one end, the junction sequence differs from germline, possibly due to a read error. The chain employs TRBV28 and TRBJ2-5; 7 positions agree with TRBD1. CDR1 MDHEN and CDR2 SYDVKM come from the germline V gene. The CDR3 spans 15 residues. CDR3 bases: TGCGCCAGCAGTTCCTACAGGGGAAACCAAGAGACCCAGTACTTC. It specifies CASSSYRGNQETQYF.

V usage is TRBV10-3 and J usage is TRBJ2-2; TRBD2 matches at 13 bases. The germline V gene has CDR1 ENHRY and CDR2 SYGVKD. The CDR3 is made up of 17 amino acids. The trim removed 11 bases at V and 5 bases at J, leaving 14 bases unmatched. Written as DNA, the CDR3 is TGTGCCTCCCGGACACTAGCGGGAGGGATGGGAACCGGGGAGCTGTTTTTT. Encoded protein: CASRTLAGGMGTGELFF.

The chain recombines TRBV4-3 with TRBJ2-1; 14 bases agree with TRBD2. Germline trimming cut 2 bases from V and 0 bases from J; bases unmatched to any gene: 6. From germline, CDR1 is LGHNA and CDR2 YSLEER. This CDR3 comprises 19 residues. CDR3 coding DNA: TGCGCCAGCAGCCAACGGACTAGCGGGAGGTCTAGCTCCTACAATGAGCAGTTCTTC. Translation gives CASSQRTSGRSSSYNEQFF.

The rearrangement joins TRBV7-2 to TRBJ2-7; no clear D gene. Looked up from germline, CDR1 is SGHTA and CDR2 is FQGNSA. Deletions cut 4 bases from V and 5 bases from J, with 6 bases between. The CDR3 spans 11 residues. The DNA of the CDR3 is TGTGCCAGCAGCTATAGACACGAGCAGTACTTC. Its protein is CASSYRHEQYF.

J is TRBJ2-3 and V is TRBV5-4; TRBD2 is a possible D gene (5 bases). V lost 3 bases, J lost 2 bases, and 10 bases lay in between. CDR1 is SGHNT, CDR2 YYREEE, per germline (reference sequence). The CDR3 is 14 residues long. CDR3 in DNA: TGTGCCAGCAGCTGGGAGACGAACACAGATACGCAGTATTTT. Encoded protein: CASSWETNTDTQYF. The variable domain in full, with the rest retrieved from reference TRBV5-4 and TRBJ2-3, is ETGVTQSPTHLIKTRGQQVTLRCSSQSGHNTVSWYQQALGQGPQFIFQYYREEENGRGNFPPRFSGLQFPNYSSELNVNALELDDSALYLCASSWETNTDTQYFGPGTRLTVL.

This clone has only a few counts. The gene calls are TRBV10-2 and TRBJ2-7; D not resolved. CDR1 is WSHSY and CDR2 is SAAADI in the germline V gene. CDR3 length: 14 residues. V dropped 2 bases and J dropped 6 bases, with 14 bases sitting between them. The CDR3 protein is CASSEGATRSEQYF. Written as DNA, the CDR3 is TGCGCCAGCAGTGAGGGCGCTACGCGTTCCGAGCAGTACTTC.

The chain employs TRBV24-1 and TRBJ2-3; D is unresolved. Germline V gene lookup returns CDR1 KGHDR and CDR2 SFDVKD. V lost 5 bases and J lost 0, with 2 bases in between. The CDR3 is made up of 12 amino acids. CDR3 coding DNA: TGTGCCACCAGTGCCAGCACAGATACGCAGTATTTT. Protein product: CATSASTDTQYF.

The gene calls are TRBV3-1 (or the pseudogene TRBV3-2) and TRBJ2-7; 11 bases are a match to TRBD2. CDR3 length equals 15 residues. Germline values: CDR1 LGHDT, CDR2 YNNKEL (reference sequence). V shed 1 base and J 5 bases; nucleotides not matched to a gene: 4. The CDR3 is CASSQVPLAGDEQYF. CDR3 bases: TGTGCCAGCAGCCAAGTCCCACTAGCGGGAGACGAGCAGTACTTC.